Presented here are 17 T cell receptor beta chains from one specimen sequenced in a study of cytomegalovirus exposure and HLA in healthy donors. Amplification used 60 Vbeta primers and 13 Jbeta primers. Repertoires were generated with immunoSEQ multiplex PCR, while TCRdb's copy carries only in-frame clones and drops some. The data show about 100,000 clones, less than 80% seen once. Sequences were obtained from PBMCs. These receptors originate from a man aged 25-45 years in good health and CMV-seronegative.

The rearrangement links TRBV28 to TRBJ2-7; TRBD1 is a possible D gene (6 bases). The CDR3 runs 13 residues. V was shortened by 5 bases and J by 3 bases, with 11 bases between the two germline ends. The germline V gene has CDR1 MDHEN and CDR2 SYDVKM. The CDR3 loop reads CASSRTALYEQYF. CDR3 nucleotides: TGTGCCAGCAGTAGGACAGCCCTCTACGAGCAGTACTTC.

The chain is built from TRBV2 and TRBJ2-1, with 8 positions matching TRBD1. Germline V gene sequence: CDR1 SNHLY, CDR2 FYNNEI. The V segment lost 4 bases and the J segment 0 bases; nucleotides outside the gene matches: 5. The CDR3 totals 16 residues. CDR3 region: CASSGTGFSSYNEQFF. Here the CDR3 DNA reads TGTGCCAGCAGTGGGACAGGGTTTAGCTCCTACAATGAGCAGTTCTTC.

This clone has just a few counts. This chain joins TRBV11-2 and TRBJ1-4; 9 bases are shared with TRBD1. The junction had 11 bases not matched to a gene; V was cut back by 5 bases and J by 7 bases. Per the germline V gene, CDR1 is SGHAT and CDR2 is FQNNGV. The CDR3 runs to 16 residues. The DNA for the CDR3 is TGTGCCAGCAGCCCCCATAGGACAGGGGTTTTTGAAAAACTGTTTTTT. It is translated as CASSPHRTGVFEKLFF.

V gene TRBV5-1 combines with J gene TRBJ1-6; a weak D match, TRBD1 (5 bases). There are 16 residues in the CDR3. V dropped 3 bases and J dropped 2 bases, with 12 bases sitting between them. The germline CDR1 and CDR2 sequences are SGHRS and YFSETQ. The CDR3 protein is CASSSQAATYNSPLHF. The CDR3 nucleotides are TGCGCCAGCAGCTCACAGGCCGCGACCTATAATTCACCCCTCCACTTT. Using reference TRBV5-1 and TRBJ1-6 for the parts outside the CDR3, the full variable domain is KAGVTQTPRYLIKTRGQQVTLSCSPISGHRSVSWYQQTPGQGLQFLFEYFSETQRNKGNFPGRFSGRQFSNSRSEMNVSTLELGDSALYLCASSSQAATYNSPLHFGNGTRLTVT.

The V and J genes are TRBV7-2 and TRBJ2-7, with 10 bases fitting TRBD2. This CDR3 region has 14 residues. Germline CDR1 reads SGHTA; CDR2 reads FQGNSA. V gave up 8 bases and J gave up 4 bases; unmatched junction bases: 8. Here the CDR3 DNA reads TGTGCCAGCGGGGAGACTAGCGGGCCTTACGAGCAGTACTTC. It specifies CASGETSGPYEQYF.

In nucleotides, the CDR3 is TGTGCCAGTAGCTTTGGCCCGAACACCGGGGAGCTGTTTTTT. Residues: CASSFGPNTGELFF. V usage is TRBV27 and J usage is TRBJ2-2; no reliable D call. This CDR3 region has 14 residues. Trimming took 9 bases from V and 0 from J, leaving 11 bases between them. Germline CDR1 is MNHEY and CDR2 is SMNVEV (reference sequence).

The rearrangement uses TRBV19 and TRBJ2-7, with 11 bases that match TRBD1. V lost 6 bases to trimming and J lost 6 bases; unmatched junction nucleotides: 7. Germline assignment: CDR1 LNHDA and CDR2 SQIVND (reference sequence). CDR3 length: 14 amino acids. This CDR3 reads CASRKDRGPGEQYF. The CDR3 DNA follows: TGTGCCAGTAGAAAGGACAGGGGGCCAGGCGAGCAGTACTTC.

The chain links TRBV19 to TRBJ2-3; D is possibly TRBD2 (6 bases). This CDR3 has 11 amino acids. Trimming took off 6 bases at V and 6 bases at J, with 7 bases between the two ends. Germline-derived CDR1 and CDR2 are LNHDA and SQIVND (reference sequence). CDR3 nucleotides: TGTGCCAGTAGGGGGACTGATACGCAGTATTTT. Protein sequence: CASRGTDTQYF. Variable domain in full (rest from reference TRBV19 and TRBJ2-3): DGGITQSPKYLFRKEGQNVTLSCEQNLNHDAMYWYRQDPGQGLRLIYYSQIVNDFQKGDIAEGYSVSREKKESFPLTVTSAQKNPTAFYLCASRGTDTQYFGPGTRLTVL.

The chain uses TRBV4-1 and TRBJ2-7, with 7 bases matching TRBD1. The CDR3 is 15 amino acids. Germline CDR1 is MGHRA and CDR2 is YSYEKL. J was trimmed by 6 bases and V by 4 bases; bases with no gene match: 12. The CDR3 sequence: CASSPSGQVHSEQYF. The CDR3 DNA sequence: TGCGCCAGCAGCCCCTCCGGACAGGTTCACTCCGAGCAGTACTTC.

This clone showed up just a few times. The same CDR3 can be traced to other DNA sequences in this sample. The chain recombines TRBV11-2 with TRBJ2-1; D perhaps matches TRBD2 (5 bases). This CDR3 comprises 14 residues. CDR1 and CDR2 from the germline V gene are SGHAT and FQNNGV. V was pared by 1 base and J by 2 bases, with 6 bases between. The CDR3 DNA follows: TGTGCCAGCAGCTTAGCACTAGCCTACAATGAGCAGTTCTTC. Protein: CASSLALAYNEQFF.

CDR3 sequence reads: CASSSHVGSGVTYEQYF. CDR3 nucleotide sequence: TGTGCCAGCAGTTCCCATGTAGGGAGCGGGGTTACCTACGAGCAGTACTTC. The chain is built from TRBV28 and TRBJ2-7; TRBD2 matches 7 bases. The CDR3 is 17 amino acids. In germline, CDR1 is MDHEN, CDR2 SYDVKM. Trimming at V came to 4 bases and at J to 2 bases, leaving 14 bases not matched to a gene.

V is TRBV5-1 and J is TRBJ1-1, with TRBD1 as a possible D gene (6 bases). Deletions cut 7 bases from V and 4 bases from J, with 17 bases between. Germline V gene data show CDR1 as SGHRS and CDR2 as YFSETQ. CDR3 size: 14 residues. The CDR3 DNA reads TGCGCCAGCTCTTCCAGGTCACAGGGCACTGAAGCTTTCTTT. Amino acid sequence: CASSSRSQGTEAFF.

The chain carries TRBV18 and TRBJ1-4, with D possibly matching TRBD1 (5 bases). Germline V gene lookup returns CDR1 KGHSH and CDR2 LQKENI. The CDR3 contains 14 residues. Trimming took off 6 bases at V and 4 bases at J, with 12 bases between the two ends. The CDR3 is CASSTRQINEKLFF. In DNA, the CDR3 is TGTGCCAGCTCTACGAGACAGATTAATGAAAAACTGTTTTTT.

The CDR3 DNA sequence: TGCGCCAGCAGAGCGACAGGAAATGGCTACACCTTC. Protein: CASRATGNGYTF. This sequence joins TRBV23-1 and TRBJ1-2; a possible D gene is TRBD1 (6 bases). TRBV23-1 is labeled an ORF, and its function is uncertain. Deletions cut 6 bases from V and 6 bases from J, with 11 bases between. The CDR3 extends over 12 amino acids.

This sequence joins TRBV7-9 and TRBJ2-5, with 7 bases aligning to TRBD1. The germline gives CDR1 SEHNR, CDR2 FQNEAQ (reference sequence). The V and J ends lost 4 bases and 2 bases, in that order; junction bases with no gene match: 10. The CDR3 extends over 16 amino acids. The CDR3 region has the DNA TGTGCCAGCAGCTCTCGACAGGGCCAACCTCAAGAGACCCAGTACTTC. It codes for CASSSRQGQPQETQYF.

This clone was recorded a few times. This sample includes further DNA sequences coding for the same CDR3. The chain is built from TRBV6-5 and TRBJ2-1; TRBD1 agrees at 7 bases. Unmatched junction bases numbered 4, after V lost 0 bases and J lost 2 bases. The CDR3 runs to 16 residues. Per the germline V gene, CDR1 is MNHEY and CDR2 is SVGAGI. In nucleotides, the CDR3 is TGTGCCAGCAGTTACTCCAACAGGGGCCCCTACAATGAGCAGTTCTTC. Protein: CASSYSNRGPYNEQFF.

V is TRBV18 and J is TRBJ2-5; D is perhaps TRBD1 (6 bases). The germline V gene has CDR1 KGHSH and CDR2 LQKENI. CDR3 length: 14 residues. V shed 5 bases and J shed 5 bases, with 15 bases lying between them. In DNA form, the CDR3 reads TGTGCCAGCTCATCTTCCAGGGGTGAGGAGACCCAGTACTTC. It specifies CASSSSRGEETQYF.